This T cell receptor (beta chain) emerged from a study of human T cells and chemical hapten exposure. One entry per CDR3 protein results from TCRdb running MiXCR on the RACE reads. The profile shows roughly 200,000 distinct CDR3 sequences, 24% of them singletons. The germline gives CDR1 SGHTA, CDR2 FQGNSA. The CDR3 contains 15 residues. V shed 1 base and J shed 4 bases, with 12 bases lying between them. This sample's time point: patch test 3, about 24 weeks after DPC sensitization. Regarding treatment: therapeutic diphenylcyclopropenone sensitization with weekly scalp DPC. Extraction yielded total RNA from whole blood (unfractionated).

The V and J genes are TRBV7-2 and TRBJ2-3; unclear D gene. Sample: whole blood, taken in connection with sensitization to the hapten diphenylcyclopropenone (DPC). The receptor comes from a woman in her forties with alopecia areata. Some clones in this sample may be carry-over from other donors' samples. As DNA, the CDR3 is TGTGCCAGCAGCTTAGGTGGGCGCAGGTCAGATACGCAGTATTTT. Its protein product is CASSLGGRRSDTQYF.